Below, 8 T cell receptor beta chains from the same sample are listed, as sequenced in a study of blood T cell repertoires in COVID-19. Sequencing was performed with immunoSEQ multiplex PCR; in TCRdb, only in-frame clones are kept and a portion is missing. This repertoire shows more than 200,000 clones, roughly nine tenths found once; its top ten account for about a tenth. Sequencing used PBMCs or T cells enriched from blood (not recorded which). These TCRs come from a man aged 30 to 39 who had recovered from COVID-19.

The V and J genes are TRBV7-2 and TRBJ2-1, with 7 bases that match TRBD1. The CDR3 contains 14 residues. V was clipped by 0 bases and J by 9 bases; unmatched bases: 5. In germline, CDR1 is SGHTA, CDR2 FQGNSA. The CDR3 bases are TGTGCCAGCAGCTTAGCACAGGGGAGTATTGAGCAGTTCTTC. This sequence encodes CASSLAQGSIEQFF.

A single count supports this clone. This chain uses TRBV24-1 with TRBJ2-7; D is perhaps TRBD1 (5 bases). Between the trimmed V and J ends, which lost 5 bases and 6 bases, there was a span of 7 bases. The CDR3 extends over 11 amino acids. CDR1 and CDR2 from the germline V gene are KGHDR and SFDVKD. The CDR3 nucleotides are TGTGCCACCAGTGTAGGGGCCGAGCAGTACTTC. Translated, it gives CATSVGAEQYF.

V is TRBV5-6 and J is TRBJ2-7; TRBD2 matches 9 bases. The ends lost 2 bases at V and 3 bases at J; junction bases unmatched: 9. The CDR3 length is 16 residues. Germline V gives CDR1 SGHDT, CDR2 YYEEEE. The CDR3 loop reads CASSFLAGVSVYEQYF. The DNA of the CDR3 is TGTGCCAGCAGCTTTTTAGCGGGAGTATCGGTCTACGAGCAGTACTTC.

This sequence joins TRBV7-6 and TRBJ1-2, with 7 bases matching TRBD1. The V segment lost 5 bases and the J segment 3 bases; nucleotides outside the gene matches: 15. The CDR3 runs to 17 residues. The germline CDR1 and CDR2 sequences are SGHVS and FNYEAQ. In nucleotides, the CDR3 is TGTGCCAGCAGCCCTCGGCACAGGGGAAAGGGCGACTATGGCTACACCTTC. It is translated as CASSPRHRGKGDYGYTF.

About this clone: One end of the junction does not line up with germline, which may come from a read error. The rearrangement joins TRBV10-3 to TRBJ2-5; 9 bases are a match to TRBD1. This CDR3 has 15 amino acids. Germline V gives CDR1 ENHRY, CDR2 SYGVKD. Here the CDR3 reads CVIRGQGSLQETQYF. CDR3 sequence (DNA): TGTGTCATCAGGGGACAGGGCTCCCTCCAAGAGACCCAGTACTTC.

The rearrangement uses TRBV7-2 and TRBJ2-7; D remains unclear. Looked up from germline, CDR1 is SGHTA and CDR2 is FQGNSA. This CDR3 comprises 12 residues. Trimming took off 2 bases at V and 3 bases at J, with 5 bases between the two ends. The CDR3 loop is CASSLFSYEQYF. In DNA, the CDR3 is TGTGCCAGCAGCTTATTTAGCTACGAGCAGTACTTC.

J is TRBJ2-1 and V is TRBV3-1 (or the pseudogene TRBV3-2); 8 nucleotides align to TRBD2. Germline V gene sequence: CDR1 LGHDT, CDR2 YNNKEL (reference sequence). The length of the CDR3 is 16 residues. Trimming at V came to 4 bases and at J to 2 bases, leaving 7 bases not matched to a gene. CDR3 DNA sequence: TGTGCCAGCAGCCTTATAGCGGGAAGGACCTACAATGAGCAGTTCTTC. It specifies CASSLIAGRTYNEQFF.

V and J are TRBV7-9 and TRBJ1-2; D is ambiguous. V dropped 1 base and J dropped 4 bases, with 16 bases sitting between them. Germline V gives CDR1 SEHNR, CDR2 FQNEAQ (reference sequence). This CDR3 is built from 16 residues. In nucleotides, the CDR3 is TGTGCCAGCAGCTTAGGCGGGTCCTTAACACTCTATGGCTACACCTTC. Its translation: CASSLGGSLTLYGYTF.